This TCR beta chain is drawn from a study of response to subunit inactivated influenza vaccine. This clonotype has ten or more counts. TCRdb itself ran the RT-PCR reads through MiXCR, one entry per CDR3 protein. The sample shows around 760,000 distinct CDR3 sequences, about 14% of them seen only once. The CDR3 loop spans 13 amino acids. V shed 1 base and J shed 7 bases, with 8 bases lying between them. In germline, CDR1 is SGHTA, CDR2 FQGNSA. The rearrangement joins TRBV7-2 to TRBJ1-3; no firm D call. This sequence was found in a man aged 45-65 years who received an inactivated influenza vaccine. Sequenced here: PBMCs from blood, sampled around two weeks before vaccination. The CDR3 here is CASSLVMGNTIYF. CDR3 DNA sequence: TGTGCCAGCAGCTTAGTTATGGGGAACACCATATATTTT.